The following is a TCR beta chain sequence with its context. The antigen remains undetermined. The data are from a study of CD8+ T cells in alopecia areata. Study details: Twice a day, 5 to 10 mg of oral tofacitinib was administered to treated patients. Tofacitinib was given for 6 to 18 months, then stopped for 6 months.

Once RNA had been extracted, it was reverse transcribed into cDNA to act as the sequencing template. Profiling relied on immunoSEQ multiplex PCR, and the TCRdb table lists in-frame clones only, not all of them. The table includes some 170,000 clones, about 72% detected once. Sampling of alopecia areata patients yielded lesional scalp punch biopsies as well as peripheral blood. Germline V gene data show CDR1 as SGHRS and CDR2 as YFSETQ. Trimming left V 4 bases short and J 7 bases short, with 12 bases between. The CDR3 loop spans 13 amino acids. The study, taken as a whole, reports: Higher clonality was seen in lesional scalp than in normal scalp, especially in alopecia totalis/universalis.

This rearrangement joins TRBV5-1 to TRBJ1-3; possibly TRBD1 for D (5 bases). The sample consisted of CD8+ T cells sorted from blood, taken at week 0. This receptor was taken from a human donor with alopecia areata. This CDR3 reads CASSGDDGNTIYF. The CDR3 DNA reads TGCGCCAGCAGCGGGGACGATGGGAACACCATATATTTT. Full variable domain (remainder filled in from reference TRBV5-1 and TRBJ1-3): KAGVTQTPRYLIKTRGQQVTLSCSPISGHRSVSWYQQTPGQGLQFLFEYFSETQRNKGNFPGRFSGRQFSNSRSEMNVSTLELGDSALYLCASSGDDGNTIYFGEGSWLTVV.